This T cell receptor beta chain was recorded in a study of blood T cell repertoires in COVID-19. Looked up from germline, CDR1 is SQVTM and CDR2 is ANQGSEA. This CDR3 has 18 amino acids. V was pared by 7 bases and J by 10 bases, with 20 bases of the junction left unmatched. Produced via immunoSEQ multiplex PCR; TCRdb's table is partial and in-frame only. The sample has roughly 260,000 clones, about 91% seen once. Sequencing was performed on PBMCs or T cells enriched from blood (not recorded which). The genes are TRBV29-1 and TRBJ1-6; TRBD1 agrees at 12 bases. The clonotype was recovered from a human donor in a cohort exposed to, infected with or recovered from COVID-19 (not recorded which). The donor label of this sample is uncertain. The CDR3 sequence: CSAQPGQGARAWNSPLHF. The CDR3 nucleotides read TGCAGCGCCCAACCGGGACAGGGGGCGCGAGCATGGAACTCACCCCTCCACTTT.